The present T cell receptor beta chain was sequenced within a study of blood T cells in healthy people across ages. Primed by a sample-barcoded 5' primer and a J-beta primer mix, a second PCR proceeded for 7 to 11 cycles. TCRdb recomputed calls from the 5' RACE reads with MiXCR, one row per CDR3 protein. This sample has some 1.4 million distinct CDR3 sequences, with roughly 40% found just once. Total RNA extracted from each sample amounted to at least 6 micrograms. This CDR3 is built from 13 residues. The germline V and J ends were trimmed by 8 bases and 9 bases, with 14 bases remaining between them. General study results and limits: In older individuals, TCR beta diversity per million T cells was lower, falling roughly linearly with age. Researchers report that TCR beta diversity correlated strongly with naive T cell percentage.

Concerning this clonotype: What it binds is unknown.

The genes are TRBV12-3 or TRBV12-4 and TRBJ1-6; possible D gene TRBD1, 6 bases. Sequencing was done on a sample of blood. The receptor was isolated from a woman younger than 30 in good health. This CDR3 reads CASGNRVGSPLHF. CDR3 in DNA: TGTGCCAGCGGAAACAGGGTTGGTTCACCCCTCCACTTT.